The clone carrying this T cell receptor beta chain was seen a few times. Its target is unknown. Unique molecular identifiers were present on cDNA, and template switching added a universal primer site. Via MiXCR, TCRdb re-called the 5' RACE reads, giving one row per CDR3 protein. The sample records roughly 630,000 distinct CDR3 sequences, 7.1% being singletons. This specimen belongs to a study of identical twins. In germline, CDR1 is SGHAT, CDR2 FQNNGV. V was pared by 0 bases and J by 6 bases, with 11 bases of the junction left unmatched. This CDR3 spans 19 amino acids. Study-wide results and caveats: Abundant cord blood beta clonotypes carried fewer insertions; memory repertoires showed none.

The same data also contributed to another study, on yellow fever vaccine responses in identical twins. As that report states: Twins' vaccine T cell responses were reported to seem partly convergent and partly personalized.

This sequence originates from a woman younger than 35 in good health. The gene calls are TRBV11-2 and TRBJ2-2; TRBD1 matches at 12 bases. Sequenced: PBMCs. CDR3 bases: TGTGCCAGCAGCTTAGATCATGGAGGGACAGGGGGCAGGGCCGGGGAGCTGTTTTTT. Its protein product is CASSLDHGGTGGRAGELFF. The full variable domain, rest sourced from reference TRBV11-2 and TRBJ2-2, is EAGVAQSPRYKIIEKRQSVAFWCNPISGHATLYWYQQILGQGPKLLIQFQNNGVVDDSQLPKDRFSAERLKGVDSTLKIQPAKLEDSAVYLCASSLDHGGTGGRAGELFFGEGSRLTVL.